What follows is one T cell receptor beta chain and its context. Its antigen is unknown. This record belongs to a study of T cells expressing NK-cell markers. Study-level information: With respect to HCMV, seven of the eight sequenced donors were seropositive, and one was seronegative. General study points: CD8+ T cells in roughly six donors included dominant NKG2C+ clonotypes at roughly 1.0-7.5%.

TCRdb reprocessed the 5' RACE reads, with one entry per CDR3 protein and no DNA. The data include 350,000 to 500,000 distinct CDR3 sequences; the top ten clones carry 7.3%. This CDR3 has 15 residues. Germline assignment: CDR1 DFQATT and CDR2 SNEGSKA (reference sequence). Sequencing was performed on blood T cells: a sorted CD56 or NKG2C T cell subset, CD4+ or CD8+ T cells, or bulk PBMC T cells (not recorded which). The rearrangement uses TRBV20-1 and TRBJ2-5; checking the TCRdb D call of TRBD2 is not possible without DNA. This TCR was sampled from a woman aged 18 to 75 in good health. This chain's CDR3 is CSARQGLAGQETQYF.